This TCR beta chain was captured in a study of STAT5B mutations in CD4+ large granular lymphocyte leukemia. Study-level points and caveats: Patient CD4-sorted repertoires looked more clonal than healthy CD4+ repertoires, even without putative leukemic clones. No patients shared main leukemic clonotypes, though approximately 26% appeared at low frequency elsewhere. 8/27 top patient clones versus 2/35 control clones were TRBV06-family.

Worth noting for this clone: Its antigen is unidentified.

Sequencing was at survey level. Sequenced by immunoSEQ multiplex PCR; TCRdb stores in-frame clones only, minus some. Of fewer than 40,000 clones in the sample, 76% were seen once. The trim removed 6 bases at V and 6 bases at J, leaving 11 bases unmatched. CDR3 length equals 15 residues. Germline CDR1 reads SQVTM; CDR2 reads ANQGSEA. The chain links TRBV29-1 to TRBJ2-3; the match to TRBD1 covers 11 bases. The source material was CD4+ T cells from blood buffy coats. This clonotype originated in a human donor in good health. The CDR3 region is CSVLSGTGGSDTQYF. Written as DNA, the CDR3 is TGCAGCGTCCTATCCGGGACAGGGGGGTCCGATACGCAGTATTTT.